This T cell receptor beta chain was sequenced for a study of blood T cell repertoires in COVID-19. Study overall: Acute-phase and convalescent COVID-19 samples originated in the United States, Italy and Spain. T cells, B-cell-depleted T cells, or PBMCs provided the cDNA or gDNA that served as material.

Original data processing: Amplification with reference gene primers provided the estimates of nucleated cell counts. Libraries were prepared by immunoSEQ multiplex PCR; TCRdb keeps only in-frame clonotypes and omits some of them. V and J calls and clone size come straight from that table; D and trimming were deduced from the DNA. In the table there are 130,000 or so clones, approximately 90% of which are singletons. This receptor was identified in a man aged 50 to 59 with active or convalescent COVID-19. The sample taken for sequencing was peripheral blood.

The CDR3 protein is CASSLSLATANYGYTF. Written as DNA, the CDR3 is TGTGCCAGCAGCTTGTCTCTAGCGACAGCTAACTATGGCTACACCTTC. V gene TRBV5-4 combines with J gene TRBJ1-2; the D gene is possibly TRBD1 (5 bases). The CDR3 extends over 16 amino acids. Looked up from germline, CDR1 is SGHNT and CDR2 is YYREEE (reference sequence). Trimming removed 1 base from V and 0 bases from J, with 13 bases in between.